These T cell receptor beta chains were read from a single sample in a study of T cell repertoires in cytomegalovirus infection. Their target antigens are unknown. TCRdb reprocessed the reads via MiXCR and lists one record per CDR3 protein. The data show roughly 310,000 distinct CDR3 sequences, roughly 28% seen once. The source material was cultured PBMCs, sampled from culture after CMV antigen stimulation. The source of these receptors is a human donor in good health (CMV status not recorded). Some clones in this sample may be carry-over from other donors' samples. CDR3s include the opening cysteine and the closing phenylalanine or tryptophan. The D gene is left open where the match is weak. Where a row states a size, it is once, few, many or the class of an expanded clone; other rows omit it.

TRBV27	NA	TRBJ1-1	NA	CASRGRGASTEAFF	TGTGCCAGCAGGGGGAGGGGGGCGAGCACTGAAGCTTTCTTT
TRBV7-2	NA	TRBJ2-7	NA	CASSGGALALEQYF	TGTGCCAGCAGCGGGGGGGCCCTGGCCCTCGAGCAGTACTTC
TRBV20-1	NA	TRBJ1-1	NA	CSANEPMNTEAFF	TGCAGTGCTAACGAACCCATGAACACTGAAGCTTTCTTT
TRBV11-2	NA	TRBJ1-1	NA	CASSSYTNTEAFF	TGTGCCAGCAGCTCCTATACGAACACTGAAGCTTTCTTT
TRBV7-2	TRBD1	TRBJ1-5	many	CASSAQGQVSNQPQHF	TGTGCCAGCAGCGCGCAGGGACAGGTTAGCAATCAGCCCCAGCATTTT
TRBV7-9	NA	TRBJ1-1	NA	CASSAADIMNTEAFF	TGTGCCAGCAGCGCAGCCGACATTATGAACACTGAAGCTTTCTTT
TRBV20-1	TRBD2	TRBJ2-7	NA	CSGGSGVSYEQYF	TGCAGTGGGGGTAGCGGGGTCTCCTACGAGCAGTACTTC
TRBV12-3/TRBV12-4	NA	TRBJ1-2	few	CASSGRTAEGYGYTF	TGTGCCAGCAGTGGACGGACGGCCGAGGGCTATGGCTACACCTTC
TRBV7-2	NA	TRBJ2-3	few	CASSSRGPSGSTQYF	TGTGCCAGCAGCTCCCGGGGACCATCAGGGAGTACGCAGTATTTT
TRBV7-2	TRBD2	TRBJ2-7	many	CASSFVLASNYEQYF	TGTGCCAGCAGCTTCGTACTAGCGAGTAACTACGAGCAGTACTTC
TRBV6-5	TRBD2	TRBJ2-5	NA	CASSSTSGGTQYF	TGTGCCAGCAGCTCTACTAGCGGCGGGACCCAGTACTTC
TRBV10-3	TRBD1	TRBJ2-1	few	CAISVPDRSNEQFF	TGTGCCATCAGTGTACCGGACAGGTCGAATGAGCAGTTCTTC
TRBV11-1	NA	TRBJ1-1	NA	CASSVAGEANTEAFF	TGTGCCAGCAGCGTAGCGGGGGAGGCGAACACTGAAGCTTTCTTT
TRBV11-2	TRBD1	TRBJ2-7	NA	CASSSVRGPERTQGQQYF	TGTGCCAGCAGCTCCGTTAGGGGGCCCGAAAGAACACAGGGGCAGCAGTACTTC
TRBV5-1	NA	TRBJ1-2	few	CASRRPGGSDGYTF	TGCGCCAGCAGACGGCCGGGGGGTTCGGATGGCTACACCTTC
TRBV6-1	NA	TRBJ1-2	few	CASSGRDTGPAYF	TGTGCCAGCAGTGGGAGGGACACCGGACCGGCCTATTTC
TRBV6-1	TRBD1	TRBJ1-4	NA	CASSAKDRGDEKLFF	TGTGCCAGCAGTGCGAAGGACAGGGGAGATGAAAAACTGTTTTTT
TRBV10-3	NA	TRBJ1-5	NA	CAISLRTGDGPQHF	TGTGCCATCAGCCTAAGGACGGGGGATGGGCCCCAGCATTTT
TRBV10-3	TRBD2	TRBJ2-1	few	CAIRIAGGTPPNEQFF	TGTGCCATCAGAATAGCGGGAGGCACGCCCCCGAATGAGCAGTTCTTC
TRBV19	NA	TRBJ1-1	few	CASAPGRGMGTEAFF	TGTGCCAGTGCGCCGGGGAGGGGAATGGGCACTGAAGCTTTCTTT
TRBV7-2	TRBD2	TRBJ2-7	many	CASSLAGSGSSYEQYF	TGTGCCAGCAGCTTAGCGGGTAGCGGGAGCTCCTACGAGCAGTACTTC
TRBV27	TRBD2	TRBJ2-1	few	CASSSSGLAVSYNEQFF	TGTGCCAGCAGTTCTTCTGGACTAGCGGTCTCCTACAATGAGCAGTTCTTC
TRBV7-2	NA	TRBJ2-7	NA	CASRKQASYEQYF	TGTGCCAGCAGGAAGCAGGCTAGCTACGAGCAGTACTTC
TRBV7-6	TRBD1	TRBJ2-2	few	CASSLRGQGGFGGELFF	TGTGCCAGCAGTTTGAGAGGACAGGGTGGTTTTGGCGGGGAGCTGTTTTTT
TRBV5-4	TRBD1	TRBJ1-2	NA	CASSVPGQAGYTF	TGTGCCAGCAGCGTTCCGGGACAGGCTGGCTACACCTTC
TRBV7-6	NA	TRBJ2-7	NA	CASSTSGGDYEQYF	TGTGCCAGCAGCACTAGTGGTGGGGACTACGAGCAGTACTTC
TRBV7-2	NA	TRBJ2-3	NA	CASSLWAGTTDTQYF	TGTGCCAGCAGCTTATGGGCGGGGACCACAGATACGCAGTATTTT
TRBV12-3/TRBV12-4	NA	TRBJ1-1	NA	CASSLYVRAGRMNTEAFF	TGTGCCAGCAGTTTGTATGTCCGGGCAGGCCGTATGAACACTGAAGCTTTCTTT
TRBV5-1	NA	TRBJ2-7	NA	CASSLVSGVTYEQYF	TGCGCCAGCAGCTTGGTATCGGGAGTGACCTACGAGCAGTACTTC
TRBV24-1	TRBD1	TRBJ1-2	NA	CATSRGTAYGYTF	TGTGCCACCAGTCGAGGGACAGCCTATGGCTACACCTTC
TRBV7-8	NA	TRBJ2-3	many	CASSLGGRPWLDTQYF	TGTGCCAGCAGCTTAGGGGGCCGGCCGTGGTTGGATACGCAGTATTTT
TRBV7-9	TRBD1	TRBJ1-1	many	CASSYRQGVNTEAFF	TGTGCCAGCAGCTACCGACAGGGTGTCAACACTGAAGCTTTCTTT
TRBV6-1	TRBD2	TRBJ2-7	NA	CASKTREGEQYF	TGTGCCAGCAAGACGAGGGAGGGAGAGCAGTACTTC
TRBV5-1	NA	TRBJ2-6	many	CASSSTGGRAANVLTF	TGCGCCAGCAGCTCTACAGGAGGTCGGGCGGCCAACGTCCTGACTTTC
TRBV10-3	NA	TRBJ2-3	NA	CAISDQGADTQYF	TGTGCCATCAGTGACCAGGGCGCAGATACGCAGTATTTT
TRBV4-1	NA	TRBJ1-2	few	CASSQLVLGNTGGYTF	TGCGCCAGCAGCCAATTAGTTTTGGGGAACACAGGTGGCTACACCTTC
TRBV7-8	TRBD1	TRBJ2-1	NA	CASSQLVGQGDINEQFF	TGTGCCAGCAGCCAGCTCGTCGGACAGGGGGATATAAATGAGCAGTTCTTC
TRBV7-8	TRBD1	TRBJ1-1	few	CASSLMDRGSRLNTEAFF	TGTGCCAGCAGCTTAATGGACAGGGGCTCCCGACTGAACACTGAAGCTTTCTTT
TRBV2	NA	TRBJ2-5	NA	CASIEEYQETQYF	TGTGCCAGCATCGAGGAGTACCAAGAGACCCAGTACTTC
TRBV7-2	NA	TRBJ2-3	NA	CASSSGGQSTDTQYF	TGTGCCAGCAGTTCGGGGGGACAGAGCACAGATACGCAGTATTTT
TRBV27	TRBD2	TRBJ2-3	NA	CASSLSAGASTDTQYF	TGTGCCAGCAGTCTTTCAGCGGGGGCCAGCACAGATACGCAGTATTTT
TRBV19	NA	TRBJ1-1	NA	CVSTKGTGTEAFF	TGTGTCAGTACCAAAGGAACAGGCACTGAAGCTTTCTTT
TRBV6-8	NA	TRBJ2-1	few	CASSRPTRGTAPEQFF	TGTGCCAGCAGTCGCCCCACCCGCGGGACGGCCCCTGAGCAGTTCTTC
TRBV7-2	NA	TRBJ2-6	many	CASSQRISGANVLTF	TGTGCCAGCAGCCAGCGAATCTCTGGGGCCAACGTCCTGACTTTC
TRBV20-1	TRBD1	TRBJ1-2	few	CSARQGIDGYTF	TGCAGTGCCAGACAGGGGATCGACGGCTACACCTTC
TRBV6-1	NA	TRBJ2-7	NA	CASTSGPYYEQYF	TGTGCCAGCACTTCGGGGCCGTACTACGAGCAGTACTTC
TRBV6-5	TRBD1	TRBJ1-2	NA	CASSEGQVNYGYTF	TGTGCCAGCAGTGAGGGACAGGTTAACTATGGCTACACCTTC